This paragraph reports one T cell receptor (beta chain). The antigen is undetermined. Profiling relied on immunoSEQ multiplex PCR, and the TCRdb table lists in-frame clones only, not all of them. The table has 1,500,000 or so clones, approximately 98.5% seen once; the top ten hold approximately 0.4%. Germline CDR1 reads SEHNR; CDR2 reads FQNEAQ (reference sequence). This CDR3 is 16 amino acids long. Deletions cut 7 bases from V and 4 bases from J, with 17 bases between. The entry originates in a study of shared clonotypes between healthy human individuals. Study results and caveats: All-four-donor shared clonotypes had higher generation probabilities than non-shared clonotypes did. Collection of samples was limited to blood; tissue repertoires likely differ. Sharing across four donors was seen in 5% to 5.5% of naive CD4 clonotypes.

Sample: naive CD4+ T cells sorted from blood. Subset of the sample: CD45RA+ positively selected. This sequence joins TRBV7-9 and TRBJ2-6, with D perhaps being TRBD1 or TRBD2 (6 bases each). This receptor was taken from a man aged 30 to 45 in good health. The CDR3 DNA is TGTGCCAGCACCAGAACTGGGGGGCGCGGGGCCAACGTCCTGACTTTC. It specifies CASTRTGGRGANVLTF.